The 26 T cell receptor beta chains reported below all come from one sample, sequenced in a study of cytomegalovirus exposure and HLA in healthy donors. PCR employed 60 Vbeta and 13 Jbeta primers. The table came from immunoSEQ multiplex PCR; TCRdb's copy has only in-frame clones and leaves some out. The data hold some 100,000 clones, with 79% observed a single time. Sequenced material: PBMCs. Source of these receptors: a female donor in good health and CMV-seropositive.

V usage is TRBV6-6 and J usage is TRBJ1-1; D remains unclear. Germline assignment: CDR1 MNHNY and CDR2 SVGAGI (reference sequence). V was cut by 8 bases and J by 5 bases, with 18 bases left in between. This CDR3 spans 14 amino acids. The CDR3 region is CASGTPKGRTEAFF. Written as DNA, the CDR3 is TGTGCCAGCGGTACACCTAAAGGGAGGACTGAAGCTTTCTTT.

This rearrangement joins TRBV18 to TRBJ2-5, with TRBD1 matching over 11 bases. This CDR3 spans 16 amino acids. V lost 2 bases and J lost 4; bases outside the gene matches: 6. The germline CDR1 and CDR2 sequences are KGHSH and LQKENI. In nucleotides, the CDR3 is TGTGCCAGCTCACCATTCGGGACAGGGGGTCGAGAGACCCAGTACTTC. This codes for CASSPFGTGGRETQYF.

This clone was counted between two and nine times. The chain carries TRBV18 and TRBJ1-2; D possibly corresponds to TRBD1 (5 bases). The V end was cut by 3 bases, the J end by 5 bases, with 10 bases between. This CDR3 has 13 residues. From germline, CDR1 is KGHSH and CDR2 LQKENI. Written as DNA, the CDR3 is TGTGCCAGCTCACCGGGGCAGCCTTATGGCTACACCTTC. It specifies CASSPGQPYGYTF.

The CDR3 protein is CASSLLVGTGLYNEQFF. The CDR3, as DNA: TGTGCCAGCAGCTTGTTAGTGGGGACAGGGTTATACAATGAGCAGTTCTTC. The chain links TRBV5-6 to TRBJ2-1; 9 bases are a match to TRBD1. V dropped 1 base and J dropped 4; count of bases not matched to a gene: 9. The CDR3 extends over 17 amino acids. The germline gives CDR1 SGHDT, CDR2 YYEEEE.

This rearrangement joins TRBV5-4 to TRBJ2-3, with a weak D call TRBD1 (7 bases). V dropped 0 bases and J dropped 3 bases, with 11 bases sitting between them. CDR1 is SGHNT, CDR2 YYREEE, per germline (reference sequence). The CDR3 loop spans 15 amino acids. The CDR3 sequence: CASSLDQGGTDTQYF. The CDR3 region has the DNA TGTGCCAGCAGCTTGGACCAGGGGGGAACAGATACGCAGTATTTT.

This rearrangement joins TRBV5-1 to TRBJ2-1; 13 bases agree with TRBD2. Trimming at V came to 4 bases and at J to 7 bases, leaving 11 bases not matched to a gene. This CDR3 is built from 17 residues. Germline lookup yields CDR1 SGHRS and CDR2 YFSETQ. CDR3 sequence reads: CASSPQSGTSGKNEQFF. As DNA, the CDR3 is TGCGCCAGCAGCCCGCAAAGTGGGACTAGCGGGAAGAATGAGCAGTTCTTC.

Concerning this clone itself: A read error may account for a junction end that differs from germline. The chain uses TRBV18 and TRBJ1-1; D gene ambiguous. CDR1 is KGHSH and CDR2 is LQKENI in the germline V gene. The CDR3 totals 14 residues. The CDR3 DNA reads TGTGCCAGCTCACCACGACCGGAGGGCACTGAAGCTCTCTTT. Translation gives CASSPRPEGTEALF. The variable domain in full, with the rest retrieved from reference TRBV18 and TRBJ1-1, is NAGVMQNPRHLVRRRGQEARLRCSPMKGHSHVYWYRQLPEEGLKFMVYLQKENIIDESGMPKERFSAEFPKEGPSILRIQQVVRGDSAAYFCASSPRPEGTEALFGQGTRLTVV.

V and J are TRBV7-6 and TRBJ2-3; D possibly corresponds to TRBD2 (6 bases). The CDR3 extends over 15 amino acids. V shed 5 bases and J shed 2 bases, with 14 bases lying between them. Germline V CDR1 and CDR2: SGHVS, FNYEAQ. DNA for the CDR3: TGTGCCAGCAGCACCTCGGGACTCTTCACAGATACGCAGTATTTT. Encoded protein: CASSTSGLFTDTQYF. Using reference TRBV7-6 and TRBJ2-3 for the parts outside the CDR3, the full variable domain is GAGVSQSPRYKVTKRGQDVALRCDPISGHVSLYWYRQALGQGPEFLTYFNYEAQQDKSGLPNDRFSAERPEGSISTLTIQRTEQRDSAMYRCASSTSGLFTDTQYFGPGTRLTVL.

This CDR3 is CAWGGGGNQPQHF. The DNA for the CDR3 is TGTGCCTGGGGAGGGGGGGGCAATCAGCCCCAGCATTTT. The chain recombines TRBV30 with TRBJ1-5, with TRBD1 as a possible D gene (6 bases). In germline, CDR1 is GTSNPN, CDR2 SVGIG (reference sequence). This CDR3 is 13 amino acids long. The V gene lost 5 bases and the J gene lost 2 bases, with 10 bases spanning the gap.

This chain connects TRBV7-9 to TRBJ2-7, with TRBD1 identical over 11 bases. J gave up 2 bases and V 5 bases, and 5 bases lay outside the gene matches. The germline gives CDR1 SEHNR, CDR2 FQNEAQ (reference sequence). The CDR3 consists of 15 residues. CDR3 bases: TGTGCCAGCAGCCTAGGGGACAGGGGGACCTACGAGCAGTACTTC. Translated: CASSLGDRGTYEQYF.

This clone has a single count. The gene calls are TRBV19 and TRBJ2-7, with 10 bases identical to TRBD1. After removal of 2 bases from V and 7 bases from J, the junction contained 5 bases not matched to a gene. Germline V gene sequence: CDR1 LNHDA, CDR2 SQIVND (reference sequence). CDR3 length equals 14 residues. The CDR3 loop reads CASSIWDRGGEQYF. The CDR3 region has the DNA TGTGCCAGTAGTATATGGGACAGGGGTGGTGAGCAGTACTTC.

The CDR3 coding sequence is TGCGCCAGCAGTGAGTCCCTCTCAGGGGCGGCTAACTATGGCTACACCTTC. Translating gives CASSESLSGAANYGYTF. The rearrangement uses TRBV10-2 and TRBJ1-2; TRBD1 might be the D (6 bases). V dropped 0 bases and J dropped 0 bases, with 14 bases sitting between them. From germline, CDR1 is WSHSY and CDR2 SAAADI. The CDR3 sequence is 17 residues long.

The chain recombines TRBV30 with TRBJ2-1; maybe TRBD2 (6 bases). The CDR3 is 14 amino acids. Trimming left V 5 bases short and J 1 base short, with 12 bases between. The V gene's germline CDR1 is GTSNPN and CDR2 SVGIG (reference sequence). The CDR3 DNA reads TGTGCCTGGGCTACTAGCAGATCCTACAATGAGCAGTTCTTC. Its translation is CAWATSRSYNEQFF.

The chain couples TRBV9 to TRBJ2-7, with no clear D. V lost 6 bases and J 3 bases, leaving 7 bases between the germline ends. The CDR3 consists of 11 residues. Germline assignment: CDR1 SGDLS and CDR2 YYNGEE. The CDR3 DNA is TGTGCCAGCACCTCCTTCTACGAGCAGTACTTC. Translation: CASTSFYEQYF. Looking up the rest from reference TRBV9 and TRBJ2-7 gives the full variable domain: DSGVTQTPKHLITATGQRVTLRCSPRSGDLSVYWYQQSLDQGLQFLIQYYNGEERAKGNILERFSAQQFPDLHSELNLSSLELGDSALYFCASTSFYEQYFGPGTRLTVT.

The DNA of the CDR3 is TGTGCCAGTAGTATAGGAGGCCGGAAAACGTACCAAGAGACCCAGTACTTC. Its protein product is CASSIGGRKTYQETQYF. The rearrangement uses TRBV19 and TRBJ2-5; D not resolved. This CDR3 has 17 residues. From germline, CDR1 is LNHDA and CDR2 SQIVND (reference sequence). Trimming shortened V by 1 base and J by 0 bases, and 15 bases separated the two germline ends.

This clone was detected once. This rearrangement joins TRBV5-1 to TRBJ2-7; 11 bases map to TRBD2. Trimming at V came to 3 bases and at J to 4 bases, leaving 3 bases not matched to a gene. Germline assignment: CDR1 SGHRS and CDR2 YFSETQ. The length of the CDR3 is 14 residues. Here the CDR3 reads CASSWGLADYEQYF. DNA for the CDR3: TGCGCCAGCAGCTGGGGACTAGCGGATTACGAGCAGTACTTC.

The chain carries TRBV10-3 and TRBJ1-6; weak D call: TRBD1 (5 bases). Germline V gene sequence: CDR1 ENHRY, CDR2 SYGVKD. With 7 bases removed from V and 7 bases from J, the gap between germline ends came to 14 bases. This CDR3 contains 14 residues. CDR3 sequence (DNA): TGTGCCATCACCGCCGTGGGGGGAAATTCACCCCTCCACTTT. It translates to CAITAVGGNSPLHF.

This sequence joins TRBV5-1 and TRBJ1-4, with unresolved D. V was trimmed by 4 bases and J by 5 bases, leaving 33 bases between them. The CDR3 has 21 residues. Per germline, CDR1 SGHRS and CDR2 YFSETQ. CDR3 DNA sequence: TGCGCCAGCAGCCCAGTCCCGGGATCGCAACGCGGGCGGAGTGGAAATGAAAAACTGTTTTTT. This codes for CASSPVPGSQRGRSGNEKLFF.

V usage is TRBV2 and J usage is TRBJ2-5; D is ambiguous. The CDR3 has 12 amino acids. With 6 bases removed from V and 5 bases from J, the gap between germline ends came to 10 bases. CDR1 SNHLY and CDR2 FYNNEI come from the germline V gene. The CDR3 DNA reads as TGTGCCAGCAGGAGAGGCCAGGAGACCCAGTACTTC. It is translated as CASRRGQETQYF.

The rearrangement uses TRBV18 and TRBJ2-7; the D gene is possibly TRBD1 (7 bases). This CDR3 is built from 15 residues. From germline, CDR1 is KGHSH and CDR2 LQKENI. Trimming stripped 2 bases from V and 2 bases from J, with 13 bases between. The CDR3 protein is CASSPRRDRTYEQYF. CDR3 bases: TGTGCCAGCTCACCAAGGCGGGACAGAACCTACGAGCAGTACTTC.

This chain's CDR3 is CASSLDLLIPGGYTF. The CDR3 DNA is TGTGCCAGCAGCTTAGACTTACTAATCCCGGGGGGCTACACCTTC. The V call is TRBV7-8, the J call TRBJ1-2, with D uncertain. CDR1 is SGHVS, CDR2 FQNEAQ, per germline. Between the trimmed V and J ends, which lost 1 base and 8 bases, there was a span of 17 bases. The CDR3 contains 15 residues.

The chain recombines TRBV14 with TRBJ1-1; D gene ambiguous. Germline V gene lookup returns CDR1 SGHDN and CDR2 FVKESK. Trimming removed 1 base from V and 8 bases from J, with 11 bases in between. The CDR3 runs 13 residues. The CDR3 DNA reads TGTGCCAGCAGCCAAGGTACACCACTAGAAGCTTTCTTT. It is translated as CASSQGTPLEAFF.

V is TRBV19 and J is TRBJ1-5; D unclear. Germline-derived CDR1 and CDR2 are LNHDA and SQIVND (reference sequence). This CDR3 has 16 residues. Trimming took 2 bases from V and 2 from J, leaving 13 bases between them. The DNA for the CDR3 is TGTGCCAGTAGTATAAGTATATCGAGGGGCAATCAGCCCCAGCATTTT. Translated: CASSISISRGNQPQHF.

The rearrangement links TRBV11-2 to TRBJ2-1; the D gene is possibly TRBD2 (5 bases). CDR1 is SGHAT, CDR2 FQNNGV, per germline. V gave up 5 bases and J gave up 10 bases, with 15 bases separating them. The CDR3 is 13 amino acids. DNA of the CDR3: TGTGCCAGCAGCCCGAGGGTGGGGAACGAGCAGTTCTTC. It yields the protein CASSPRVGNEQFF.

V usage is TRBV7-9 and J usage is TRBJ2-1; 7 bases are a match to TRBD2. Per germline, CDR1 SEHNR and CDR2 FQNEAQ (reference sequence). CDR3 length: 12 residues. V lost 5 bases, J lost 8 bases, and 3 bases stayed unmatched. CDR3 nucleotides: TGTGCCAGCAGCCCAGCGGGATATGAGCAGTTCTTC. Translation: CASSPAGYEQFF.

Concerning this clone itself: The junction differs from germline at one of its ends, possibly a read error. The chain joins TRBV7-2 to TRBJ2-6, with D perhaps TRBD1 (5 bases). The CDR3 has 16 residues. The V gene's germline CDR1 is SGHTA and CDR2 FQGNSA. CDR3 bases: TGTGCCAGCAGCTTACAGGGAACACCTGGGGCCAACGGCCTGACTTTC. Protein: CASSLQGTPGANGLTF.